Listed below are T cell receptor beta chains from one sample, sequenced in a study of blood T cells in healthy people across ages. From the 5' RACE reads, TCRdb called clonotypes with MiXCR, one entry per CDR3 protein. Here the sample spans hundreds of thousands of distinct CDR3 sequences, roughly 43% being singletons. The sequencing input was blood. These receptor sequences come from a man in his thirties or forties in good health. The CDR3 runs from the conserved cysteine through the conserved F or W. Fields, in order: D gene, J gene, clone size, V gene, CDR3 protein, CDR3 DNA. The D gene is left open where the match is weak. Some rows have no size entry. The others give once, few or many, or a class for an expanded clone.

>TRBD2|TRBJ2-7|many|TRBV20-1
CSARPPGGVYEQYF
TGCAGTGCTAGACCCCCCGGGGGGGTGTACGAGCAGTACTTC
>.|TRBJ1-2|.|TRBV7-2
CASSLAAVDYGYTF
TGTGCCAGCAGCTTAGCGGCCGTTGACTATGGCTACACCTTC
>.|TRBJ1-1|few|TRBV6-5
CASSYSKGGNTEAFF
TGTGCCAGCAGTTACTCAAAGGGAGGGAACACTGAAGCTTTCTTT
>.|TRBJ2-1|.|TRBV2
CASSVAGTQGLNEQFF
TGTGCCAGCAGTGTCGCGGGGACCCAAGGACTCAATGAGCAGTTCTTC
>TRBD1|TRBJ1-1|.|TRBV10-3
CAISESRTGGMNTEAFF
TGTGCCATCAGTGAGTCGCGGACAGGGGGTATGAACACTGAAGCTTTCTTT
>TRBD1|TRBJ2-1|few|TRBV6-5
CASTLDRNSYNEQFF
TGTGCCAGCACCCTGGACAGGAACTCCTACAATGAGCAGTTCTTC
>.|TRBJ2-7|few|TRBV27
CASSRQADPYEQYF
TGTGCCAGCAGCCGACAGGCCGACCCTTACGAGCAGTACTTC
>.|TRBJ2-1|.|TRBV3-1
CASCFGGYSEQFF
TGTGCCAGCTGTTTCGGGGGCTACAGTGAGCAGTTCTTC
>TRBD2|TRBJ2-3|.|TRBV4-1
CASSHEGLAGEGDTQYF
TGCGCCAGCAGCCATGAGGGACTAGCGGGAGAAGGGGATACGCAGTATTTT
>.|TRBJ2-3|few|TRBV20-1
CSARDPGTSTDTQYF
TGCAGTGCTAGAGATCCGGGTACTAGCACAGATACGCAGTATTTT
>.|TRBJ2-3|.|TRBV30
CAWSVSGSDTQYF
TGTGCCTGGAGTGTATCGGGATCAGATACGCAGTATTTT
>TRBD1|TRBJ2-5|few|TRBV9
CASSTGQGRETQYF
TGTGCCAGCAGCACGGGACAGGGTAGAGAGACCCAGTACTTC
>TRBD1|TRBJ2-3|.|TRBV24-1
CATSLEDRGTDTQYF
TGTGCCACCTCCCTCGAGGACAGGGGGACAGATACGCAGTATTTT
>TRBD1|TRBJ2-5|.|TRBV10-3
CAIRPGQGAGETQYF
TGTGCCATAAGACCGGGACAGGGGGCCGGAGAGACCCAGTACTTC
>TRBD1|TRBJ2-3|few|TRBV6-5
CASTMGQSTDTQYF
TGTGCCAGCACCATGGGACAGAGCACAGATACGCAGTATTTT
>.|TRBJ2-7|few|TRBV4-1
CASSHPPGFSSYEQYF
TGCGCCAGCAGCCATCCTCCGGGATTTAGCTCCTACGAGCAGTACTTC
>.|TRBJ2-3|few|TRBV4-2
CASSPRAERTQYF
TGTGCCAGCAGCCCCCGGGCGGAAAGGACGCAGTATTTT
>.|TRBJ1-1|.|TRBV7-2
CASSFGDRLNTEAFF
TGTGCCAGCAGCTTCGGGGACCGACTGAACACTGAAGCTTTCTTT
>.|TRBJ1-2|.|TRBV5-1
CASSPSGLVPDGYTF
TGCGCCAGCAGCCCCTCAGGCCTGGTTCCCGATGGCTACACCTTC
>.|TRBJ2-7|.|TRBV7-2
CASRLGGPQYF
TGTGCCAGCAGGTTGGGAGGACCGCAGTACTTC
>.|TRBJ1-4|.|TRBV11-3
CASSGPQLEKLFF
TGTGCCAGCAGCGGACCACAGCTTGAAAAACTGTTTTTT
>TRBD2|TRBJ2-7|.|TRBV7-2
CASSRGLAVGDEQYF
TGTGCCAGCAGCCGGGGACTAGCTGTTGGCGACGAGCAGTACTTC
>TRBD1|TRBJ2-3|.|TRBV14
CASSQGDRADVWYPDTQYF
TGTGCCAGCAGCCAAGGGGACAGGGCCGATGTTTGGTATCCAGATACGCAGTATTTT
>TRBD1|TRBJ1-2|.|TRBV5-5
CASSFGQGFDYGYTF
TGTGCCAGCAGCTTCGGACAGGGGTTTGACTATGGCTACACCTTC
>.|TRBJ2-7|.|TRBV7-9
CASSLSQDSYEQYF
TGTGCCAGCAGCTTATCACAAGACTCCTACGAGCAGTACTTC
>TRBD2|TRBJ2-2|few|TRBV7-8
CASSSRLAGGRDGELFF
TGTGCCAGCAGCTCTCGACTAGCGGGGGGTAGGGACGGGGAGCTGTTTTTT
>.|TRBJ2-7|many|TRBV7-2
CASSGLYEQYF
TGTGCCAGCAGCGGACTATACGAGCAGTACTTC
>TRBD1|TRBJ1-2|.|TRBV6-4
CASSDLRTGSYTF
TGTGCCAGCAGTGACTTACGGACAGGCAGCTACACCTTC
>TRBD1|TRBJ2-1|few|TRBV6-2/TRBV6-3
CASRWTGNEQFF
TGTGCCAGCAGGTGGACAGGGAATGAGCAGTTCTTC
>TRBD1|TRBJ2-7|.|TRBV7-3
CAGRTGDSFYEQYF
TGTGCCGGCAGAACAGGGGACAGTTTCTACGAGCAGTACTTC
>.|TRBJ1-1|many|TRBV2
CASRLLNTEAFF
TGTGCCAGCCGCTTATTGAACACTGAAGCTTTCTTT
>TRBD1|TRBJ1-5|.|TRBV6-2/TRBV6-3
CASSPPGTVLYSNQPQHF
TGTGCCAGCAGCCCCCCCGGGACAGTCCTATATAGCAATCAGCCCCAGCATTTT
>TRBD1|TRBJ2-7|many|TRBV5-1
CASSLGDRTPSYEQYF
TGCGCCAGCAGCTTGGGGGACAGGACCCCTTCCTACGAGCAGTACTTC
>.|TRBJ2-1|.|TRBV6-2/TRBV6-3
CASSYWQGSIDEQFF
TGTGCCAGCAGTTACTGGCAGGGGTCTATCGATGAGCAGTTCTTC
>.|TRBJ1-5|.|TRBV7-9
CASSLVGGAIEPQHF
TGTGCCAGCAGCTTAGTTGGGGGGGCAATAGAGCCCCAGCATTTT
>TRBD1|TRBJ1-2|.|TRBV28
CAGTEGQGDYGYTF
TGTGCCGGCACCGAGGGACAGGGGGACTATGGCTACACCTTC
>TRBD1|TRBJ2-1|few|TRBV20-1
CSALFPGQGDNEQFF
TGCAGTGCTTTATTTCCGGGACAGGGAGATAATGAGCAGTTCTTC
>.|TRBJ1-5|few|TRBV3-1
CASSQGKGTLISPQHF
TGTGCCAGCAGCCAAGGGAAGGGAACCCTAATCAGCCCCCAGCATTTT
>.|TRBJ2-1|many|TRBV10-2
CASSDFKEGSFVRSYNEQFF
TGCGCCAGCAGTGATTTCAAGGAGGGTTCCTTCGTGAGGTCCTACAATGAGCAGTTCTTC
>TRBD2|TRBJ2-1|few|TRBV4-3
CASSPPLRAGPSYNEQFF
TGCGCCAGCAGCCCCCCGCTCCGAGCGGGGCCTTCCTACAATGAGCAGTTCTTC
>.|TRBJ2-1|.|TRBV3-1
CASSHQRGGDRSYNEQFF
TGTGCCAGCAGCCACCAAAGGGGAGGAGATCGCTCCTACAATGAGCAGTTCTTC
>.|TRBJ2-7|.|TRBV27
CASSQWSREGKDEQYF
TGTGCCAGCAGCCAGTGGTCGAGGGAAGGGAAGGACGAGCAGTACTTC
>.|TRBJ1-6|few|TRBV7-8
CASSLVGGPNSPLHF
TGTGCCAGCAGCTTAGTAGGGGGTCCGAATTCACCCCTCCACTTT
>TRBD1|TRBJ1-4|few|TRBV9
CASSVTGVEEKLFF
TGTGCCAGCAGCGTTACAGGGGTTGAAGAAAAACTGTTTTTT
>TRBD2|TRBJ2-5|few|TRBV18
CASSTRGLAGEETQYF
TGTGCCAGCTCAACCCGGGGACTAGCGGGGGAAGAGACCCAGTACTTC
>.|TRBJ2-1|.|TRBV5-1
CASRKGGQSDEQFF
TGCGCCAGCAGGAAGGGGGGCCAATCTGATGAGCAGTTCTTC
>.|TRBJ2-7|.|TRBV21-1
CASSKGTAREQYF
TGTGCCAGCAGCAAAGGGACAGCCCGCGAGCAGTACTTC
>.|TRBJ2-3|once|TRBV28
CASSLSEQGQYF
TGTGCCAGCAGTTTATCCGAGCAGGGGCAGTATTTT
>TRBD1|TRBJ1-2|few|TRBV27
CASSPTPAGGEYGYTF
TGTGCCAGCAGCCCAACGCCCGCAGGGGGGGAGTATGGCTACACCTTC
>TRBD2|TRBJ2-5|once|TRBV5-1
CASSGRTSGETQYF
TGCGCCAGCAGCGGACGAACTAGCGGGGAGACCCAGTACTTC
>.|TRBJ2-7|.|TRBV6-6
CASTRSVGYEQYF
TGTGCCAGCACCCGAAGCGTGGGCTACGAGCAGTACTTC
>.|TRBJ1-1|.|TRBV5-1
CASSLAGGSPNTEAFF
TGCGCCAGCAGCTTGGCCGGCGGGTCACCGAACACTGAAGCTTTCTTT
>.|TRBJ2-7|.|TRBV29-1
CSVERHGSRFEQYF
TGCAGCGTTGAAAGGCATGGAAGCAGGTTCGAGCAGTACTTC
>.|TRBJ2-7|few|TRBV20-1
CSARDPRDDSIEQYF
TGCAGTGCTAGAGATCCCCGGGACGACTCAATTGAGCAGTACTTC
>TRBD2|TRBJ2-3|few|TRBV4-1
CASSTRLAGYGDTQYF
TGCGCCAGCAGCACGCGCCTAGCGGGGTATGGAGATACGCAGTATTTT